This T cell receptor beta chain was captured in a study of T cell responses to AZD1222 COVID-19 vaccine. For the study at large: Second-dose timings of about 4 or about 12 weeks were pooled. General study findings and limits: Nearly half of spike-specific TCRs reportedly target variant regions that are unmutated in the B.1.351 and B.1.1.7 variants.

Sequencing was performed with immunoSEQ multiplex PCR; in TCRdb, only in-frame clones are kept and a portion is missing. The sample records approximately 140,000 clones, 75% to 95% being singletons. Germline V gives CDR1 LGHDT, CDR2 YNNKEL (reference sequence). Trimming left V 4 bases short and J 4 bases short, with 8 bases between. The CDR3 spans 12 residues. Details on this clone: The antigen remains unidentified.

This receptor was taken from an adult in good health. This rearrangement joins TRBV3-1 (or the pseudogene TRBV3-2) to TRBJ2-7; D is unclear. The material sequenced was peripheral blood, taken on day 0 of AZD1222 vaccination. The CDR3: CASSPNGYEQYF. CDR3 nucleotides: TGTGCCAGCAGCCCTAATGGGTACGAGCAGTACTTC.